These T cell receptor beta chains were read from a single sample in a study of T cells in tuberculosis. The data were produced by immunoSEQ multiplex PCR, yet TCRdb's version contains in-frame clones alone and is incomplete. This table holds tens of thousands of clones, 75% to 90% found once. The specimen was PBMCs. These receptors were obtained from a donor between 5 and 29 years old with latent tuberculosis or without tuberculosis infection. CDR3s include the opening cysteine and the closing phenylalanine or tryptophan. A D gene is named only where the DNA matches it firmly. A row's size may be missing; if present it is once, few, many or a size class.

clone_size cdr3_length j_call d_call v_call cdr3_nt cdr3_aa
- 14 TRBJ1-3 - TRBV19 TGTGCCAGTAGAGAGGGAATGACTGGAAACACCATATATTTT CASREGMTGNTIYF
few 14 TRBJ2-3 - TRBV19 TGTGCCAGTAGTCGGCTAGCAGGGGCAGATACGCAGTATTTT CASSRLAGADTQYF
- 13 TRBJ1-2 - TRBV6-6 TGTGCCAGCAGTTACGGCGGGAACTATGGCTACACCTTC CASSYGGNYGYTF
- 16 TRBJ1-2 TRBD1 TRBV7-2 TGTGCCAGCAGCTCGACCCCGGGACAGGGGGTCTATGGCTACACCTTC CASSSTPGQGVYGYTF
- 16 TRBJ2-7 - TRBV6-6 TGTGCCAGCAGTTACGTGACAGGCCAGTTTGCCTACGAGCAGTACTTC CASSYVTGQFAYEQYF
once 14 TRBJ2-7 - TRBV9 TGTGCCAGCAGCGCCGACATCCCGGACAACGAGCAGTACTTC CASSADIPDNEQYF
few 17 TRBJ2-5 TRBD2 TRBV2 TGTGCCAGCAGTGAAGCCGTCGCGGGGGGCGGGAAAGAGACCCAGTACTTC CASSEAVAGGGKETQYF
- 16 TRBJ2-1 TRBD2 TRBV4-3 TGCGCCAGCAGCCAAGATTCAGCGGGGGGTTTTAGTGAGCAGTTCTTC CASSQDSAGGFSEQFF
- 14 TRBJ2-1 TRBD1 TRBV12-5 TGTGCTAGTGGTCGGGACAGTCCGGGCGATGAGCAGTTCTTC CASGRDSPGDEQFF
- 16 TRBJ1-6 TRBD1 TRBV5-1 TGCGCCAGCAGCCCATTTGGACAGGCAGAATCGGCACCCCTCCACTTT CASSPFGQAESAPLHF
- 14 TRBJ2-7 - TRBV5-4 TGTGCCAGCAGCTTATCTGGGGCAGGCTACGAGCAGTACTTC CASSLSGAGYEQYF
- 15 TRBJ2-1 TRBD1 TRBV29-1 TGCAGCGCCTCCCTCAGGGGGCTATTTTACAATGAGCAGTTCTTC CSASLRGLFYNEQFF
once 15 TRBJ1-1 - TRBV4-1 TGCGCCAGCAGCCAAGGAAGGAGCCTGAACACTGAAGCTTTCTTT CASSQGRSLNTEAFF
- 14 TRBJ2-7 - TRBV6-1 TGTGCCAGCAGCAATTCTGACAGCCTCTACGAGCAGTACTTC CASSNSDSLYEQYF
- 14 TRBJ1-1 - TRBV27 TGTGCCAGCAGCCGACAGGATCTGAACACTGAAGCTTTCTTT CASSRQDLNTEAFF
- 15 TRBJ1-2 - TRBV4-2 TGTGCCAGCAGCCAAGATTTGACACGGCCCTATGGCTACACCTTC CASSQDLTRPYGYTF
- 14 TRBJ2-7 TRBD1 TRBV4-1 TGCGCCAGCAGCCAAGCGGGAGCACAGGGGGCGCAGTACTTC CASSQAGAQGAQYF